This record concerns one TCR beta chain sequence. Its antigen is unidentified. The sample is drawn from a study of T cell responses to AZD1222 COVID-19 vaccine. Study at large: Investigators merged groups given second doses at roughly 4 or roughly 12 weeks. Study results and caveats: Targets within unmutated variant regions were reportedly found for nearly half of spike-specific TCRs.

The CDR3 spans 15 residues. CDR1 is KGHSH, CDR2 LQKENI, per germline. The germline V and J ends were trimmed by 3 bases and 10 bases, with 16 bases remaining between them. TCRdb's table, derived via immunoSEQ multiplex PCR, lists solely in-frame clones and lacks some. Of more than 150,000 clones in the sample, about nine tenths were seen once. The receptor was derived from an adult in good health. This specimen consisted of peripheral blood, obtained on day 0 of AZD1222 vaccination. The chain has TRBV18 and TRBJ1-6; D is possibly TRBD1 (6 bases). CDR3 nucleotides: TGTGCCAGCTCACCCGCGGAGGGGGTCGGGTCACCCCTCCACTTT. It encodes CASSPAEGVGSPLHF.